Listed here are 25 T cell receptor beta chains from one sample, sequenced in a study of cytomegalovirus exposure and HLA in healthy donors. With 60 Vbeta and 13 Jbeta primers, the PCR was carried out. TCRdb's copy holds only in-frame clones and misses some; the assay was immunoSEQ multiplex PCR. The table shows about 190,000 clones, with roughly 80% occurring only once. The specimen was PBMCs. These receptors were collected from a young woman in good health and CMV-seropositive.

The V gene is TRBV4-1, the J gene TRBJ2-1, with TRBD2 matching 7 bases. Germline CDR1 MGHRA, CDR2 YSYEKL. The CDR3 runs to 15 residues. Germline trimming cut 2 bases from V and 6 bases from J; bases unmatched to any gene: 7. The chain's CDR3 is CASSQPGLLRNEQFF. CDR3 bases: TGCGCCAGCAGCCAACCGGGACTACTCCGCAATGAGCAGTTCTTC.

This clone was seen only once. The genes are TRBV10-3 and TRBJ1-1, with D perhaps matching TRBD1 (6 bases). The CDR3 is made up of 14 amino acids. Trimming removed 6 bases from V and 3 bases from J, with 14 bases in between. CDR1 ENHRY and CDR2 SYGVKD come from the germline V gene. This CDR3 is CAISKQGLDTEAFF. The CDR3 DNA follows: TGTGCCATCAGCAAACAGGGTCTGGACACTGAAGCTTTCTTT.

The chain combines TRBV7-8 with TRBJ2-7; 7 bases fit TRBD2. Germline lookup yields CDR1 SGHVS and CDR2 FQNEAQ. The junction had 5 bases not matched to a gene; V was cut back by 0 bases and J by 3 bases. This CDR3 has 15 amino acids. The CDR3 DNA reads TGTGCCAGCAGCTTAGCTGCGGGAGCCCTCTACGAGCAGTACTTC. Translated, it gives CASSLAAGALYEQYF.

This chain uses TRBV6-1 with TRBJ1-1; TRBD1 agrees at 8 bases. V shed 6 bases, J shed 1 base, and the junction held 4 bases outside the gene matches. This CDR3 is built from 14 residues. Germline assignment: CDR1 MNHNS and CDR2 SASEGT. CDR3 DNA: TGTGCCAGCAGAGGGCAGGGGGCGAACACTGAAGCTTTCTTT. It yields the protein CASRGQGANTEAFF.

The CDR3 reads CARSGPGGLLPVGRNQNTEAFF. CDR3 coding DNA: TGTGCCAGAAGCGGGCCCGGCGGGCTTCTTCCCGTGGGCAGGAATCAGAACACTGAAGCTTTCTTT. The genes are TRBV7-5 and TRBJ1-1. TRBV7-5 constitutes a pseudogene. This CDR3 is 22 amino acids long.

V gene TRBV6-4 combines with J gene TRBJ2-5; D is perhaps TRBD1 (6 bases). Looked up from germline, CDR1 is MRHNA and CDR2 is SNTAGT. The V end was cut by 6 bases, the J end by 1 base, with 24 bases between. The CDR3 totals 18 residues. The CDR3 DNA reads TGTGCCAGCAGGGCTGGACAGTCAGGACAGAGTAGCCAAGAGACCCAGTACTTC. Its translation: CASRAGQSGQSSQETQYF.

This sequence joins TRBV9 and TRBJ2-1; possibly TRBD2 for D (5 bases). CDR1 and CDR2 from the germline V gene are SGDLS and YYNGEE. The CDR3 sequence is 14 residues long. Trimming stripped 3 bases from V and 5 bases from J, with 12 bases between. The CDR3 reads CASSAGNSNNEQFF. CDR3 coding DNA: TGTGCCAGCAGCGCGGGAAACTCTAACAATGAGCAGTTCTTC. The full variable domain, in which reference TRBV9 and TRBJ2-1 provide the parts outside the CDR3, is DSGVTQTPKHLITATGQRVTLRCSPRSGDLSVYWYQQSLDQGLQFLIQYYNGEERAKGNILERFSAQQFPDLHSELNLSSLELGDSALYFCASSAGNSNNEQFFGPGTRLTVL.

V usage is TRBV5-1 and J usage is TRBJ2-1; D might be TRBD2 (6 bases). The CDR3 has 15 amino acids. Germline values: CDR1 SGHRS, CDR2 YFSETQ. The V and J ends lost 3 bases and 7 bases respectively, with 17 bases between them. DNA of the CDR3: TGCGCCAGCAGCTCCACGACCCGGAGGGAGAATGAGCAGTTCTTC. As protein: CASSSTTRRENEQFF.

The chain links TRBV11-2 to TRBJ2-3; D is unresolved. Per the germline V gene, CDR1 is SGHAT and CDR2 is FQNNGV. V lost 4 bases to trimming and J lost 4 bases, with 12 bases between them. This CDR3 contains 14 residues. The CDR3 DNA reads TGTGCCAGCAGCTGGGCCTCGGAAGCAGATACGCAGTATTTT. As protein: CASSWASEADTQYF.

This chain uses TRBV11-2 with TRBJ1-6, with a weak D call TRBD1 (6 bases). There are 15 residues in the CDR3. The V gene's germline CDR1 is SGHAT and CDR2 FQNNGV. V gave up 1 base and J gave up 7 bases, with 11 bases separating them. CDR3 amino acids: CASSLALDRNSPLHF. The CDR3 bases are TGTGCCAGCAGCTTAGCGCTAGACAGGAATTCACCCCTCCACTTT.

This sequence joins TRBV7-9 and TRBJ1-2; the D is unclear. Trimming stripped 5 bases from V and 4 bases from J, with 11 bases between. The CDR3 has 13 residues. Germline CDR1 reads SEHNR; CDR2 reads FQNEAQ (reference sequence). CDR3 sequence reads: CASSALGPYGYTF. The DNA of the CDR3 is TGTGCCAGCAGCGCCCTGGGCCCCTATGGCTACACCTTC.

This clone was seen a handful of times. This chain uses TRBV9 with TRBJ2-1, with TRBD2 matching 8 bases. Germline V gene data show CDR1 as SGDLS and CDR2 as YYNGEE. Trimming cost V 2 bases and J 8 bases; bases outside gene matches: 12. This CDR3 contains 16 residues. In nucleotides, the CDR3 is TGTGCCAGCAGCGTGGGGGGAGCGGGAGACGGTGATGAGCAGTTCTTC. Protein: CASSVGGAGDGDEQFF.

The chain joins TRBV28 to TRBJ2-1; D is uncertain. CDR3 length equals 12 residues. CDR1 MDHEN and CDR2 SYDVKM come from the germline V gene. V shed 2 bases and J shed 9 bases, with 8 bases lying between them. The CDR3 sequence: CASSLLASEQFF. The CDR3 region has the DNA TGTGCCAGCAGTTTACTCGCGAGTGAGCAGTTCTTC.

The CDR3 DNA is TGTGCCAGCTCCCCCCCTACCGCGCAGGGCACTGAAGCTTTCTTT. Amino acid sequence: CASSPPTAQGTEAFF. This sequence joins TRBV27 and TRBJ1-1, with a weak D call TRBD1 (5 bases). V was cut by 8 bases and J by 4 bases, with 20 bases left in between. CDR1 and CDR2 (germline): MNHEY, SMNVEV (reference sequence). This CDR3 comprises 15 residues.

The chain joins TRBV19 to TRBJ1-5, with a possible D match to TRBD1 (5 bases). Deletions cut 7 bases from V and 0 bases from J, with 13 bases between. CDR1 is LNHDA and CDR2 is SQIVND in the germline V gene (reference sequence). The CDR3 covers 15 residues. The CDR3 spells CASNEQGYSNQPQHF. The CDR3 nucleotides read TGTGCCAGTAACGAGCAGGGATATAGCAATCAGCCCCAGCATTTT.

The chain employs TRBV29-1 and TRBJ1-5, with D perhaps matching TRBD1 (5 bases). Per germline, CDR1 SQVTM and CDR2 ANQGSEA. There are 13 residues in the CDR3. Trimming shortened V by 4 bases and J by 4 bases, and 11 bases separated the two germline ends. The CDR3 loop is CSVAGIANQPQHF. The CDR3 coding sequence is TGCAGCGTTGCAGGGATTGCAAATCAGCCCCAGCATTTT.

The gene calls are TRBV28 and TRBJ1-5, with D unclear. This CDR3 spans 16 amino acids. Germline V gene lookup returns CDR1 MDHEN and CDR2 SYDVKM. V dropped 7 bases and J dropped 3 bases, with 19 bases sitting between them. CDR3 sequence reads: CASNPTLGRYNQPQHF. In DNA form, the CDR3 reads TGTGCCAGCAACCCGACTCTCGGTCGTTACAATCAGCCCCAGCATTTT.

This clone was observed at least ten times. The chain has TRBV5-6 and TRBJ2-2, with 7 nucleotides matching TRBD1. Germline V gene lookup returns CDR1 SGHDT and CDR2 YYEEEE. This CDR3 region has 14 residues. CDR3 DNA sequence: TGTGCGACGAACAGGGGTTTTGACACCGGGGAGCTGTTTTTT. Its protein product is CATNRGFDTGELFF. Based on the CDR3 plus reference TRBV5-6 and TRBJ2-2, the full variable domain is DAGVTQSPTHLIKTRGQQVTLRCSPKSGHDTVSWYQQALGQGPQFIFQYYEEEERQRGNFPDRFSGHQFPNYSSELNVNALLLGDSALYLCATNRGFDTGELFFGEGSRLTVL.

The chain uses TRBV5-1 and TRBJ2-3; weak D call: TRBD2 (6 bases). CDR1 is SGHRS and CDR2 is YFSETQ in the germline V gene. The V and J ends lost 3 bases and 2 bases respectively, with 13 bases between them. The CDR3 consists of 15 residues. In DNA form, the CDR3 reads TGCGCCAGCAGCTCCCTTGGACTATCCACAGATACGCAGTATTTT. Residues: CASSSLGLSTDTQYF.

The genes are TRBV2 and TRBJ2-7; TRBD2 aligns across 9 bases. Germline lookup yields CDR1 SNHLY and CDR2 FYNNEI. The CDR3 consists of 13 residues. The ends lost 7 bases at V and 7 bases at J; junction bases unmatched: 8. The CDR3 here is CASMTSGPWEQYF. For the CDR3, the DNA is TGTGCCAGCATGACTAGCGGCCCCTGGGAGCAGTACTTC.

CDR3 residues: CASSLRWGENTEAFF. In DNA form, the CDR3 reads TGCGCCAGCAGCCTACGGTGGGGAGAGAACACTGAAGCTTTCTTT. The V call is TRBV5-1, the J call TRBJ1-1; D is unresolved. Trimming left V 4 bases short and J 1 base short, with 14 bases between. The germline V gene has CDR1 SGHRS and CDR2 YFSETQ. The CDR3 sequence is 15 residues long.

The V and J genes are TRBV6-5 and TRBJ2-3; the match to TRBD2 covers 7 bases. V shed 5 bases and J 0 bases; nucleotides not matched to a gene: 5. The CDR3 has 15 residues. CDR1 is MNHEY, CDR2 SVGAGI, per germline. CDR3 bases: TGTGCCAGCAGTCTAGCTAGCGGAAGCACAGATACGCAGTATTTT. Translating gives CASSLASGSTDTQYF.

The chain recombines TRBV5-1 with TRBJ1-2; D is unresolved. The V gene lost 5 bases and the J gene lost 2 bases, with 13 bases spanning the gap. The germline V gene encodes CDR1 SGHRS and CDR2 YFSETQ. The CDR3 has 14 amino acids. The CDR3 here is CASSYYPGNYGYTF. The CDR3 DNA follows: TGCGCCAGCAGTTACTACCCGGGGAACTATGGCTACACCTTC.

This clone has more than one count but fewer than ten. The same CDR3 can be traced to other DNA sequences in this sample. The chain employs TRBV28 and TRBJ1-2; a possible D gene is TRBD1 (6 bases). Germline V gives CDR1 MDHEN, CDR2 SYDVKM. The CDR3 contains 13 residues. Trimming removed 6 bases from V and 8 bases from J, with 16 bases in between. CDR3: CASSGGQSYGYTF. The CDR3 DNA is TGTGCCAGCAGCGGAGGACAGTCGTACGGCTACACCTTC.

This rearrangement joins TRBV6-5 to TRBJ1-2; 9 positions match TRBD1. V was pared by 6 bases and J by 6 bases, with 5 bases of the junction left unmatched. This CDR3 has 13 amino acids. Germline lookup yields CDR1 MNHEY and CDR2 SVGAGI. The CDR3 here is CASRDRGSHGYTF. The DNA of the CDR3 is TGTGCCAGCAGGGACAGGGGATCCCATGGCTACACCTTC.